The 14 T cell receptor beta chains in this list originate from one sample, sequenced in a study of read filtering for tumor transcriptome and immune sequencing (dated by TCRdb to the early 2020s). For sequencing, an Illumina HiSeq 4000 was employed. TCR libraries were constructed from roughly 0.4 ug RNA using the Immunoverse kit, and molecular barcoded adaptors covering alpha/delta and beta/gamma chains were employed. Through fastp at Q25 and MiXCR, TCRdb rebuilt clones from the public reads, retaining in-frame beta chains. When rows share a CDR3 protein, they turn into one entry using the most common DNA and genes. The sample contains 43,000 or so distinct CDR3 sequences, approximately 12% of them found a single time. The top ten clonotypes cover about 15% of the sample. Sequencing used a population of CD138-negative cells sorted from bone marrow. This specimen's cell subset or site label, interpreted: bone marrow mononuclear cells depleted of CD138+ plasma/myeloma cells by negative magnetic selection. These receptors originate from a donor at least 40 years old with multiple myeloma.

Ten or more counts support this clonotype. Without the conserved terminal phenylalanine or tryptophan, this CDR3 likely stems from a read error. The gene calls are TRBV5-1 and TRBJ2-2; weak D call: TRBD2 (5 bases). The ends were cut back, 8 bases at V and 4 bases at J, with 18 bases in the middle. The CDR3 consists of 15 residues. Germline CDR1 SGHRS, CDR2 YFSETQ. The CDR3 loop reads CASQGGGRGTGELFS. The DNA of the CDR3 is TGCGCCAGTCAAGGCGGCGGTCGGGGCACCGGGGAGCTGTTTTCT.

This clonotype was seen many times. The chain combines TRBV6-1 with TRBJ2-2, with TRBD2 identical over 8 bases. Germline V gene sequence: CDR1 MNHNS, CDR2 SASEGT. This CDR3 has 14 amino acids. V was clipped by 6 bases and J by 0 bases; unmatched bases: 0. CDR3 sequence: CASRGLANTGELFF. CDR3 in DNA: TGTGCCAGCAGGGGACTAGCGAACACCGGGGAGCTGTTTTTT.

The table lists this clonotype with many counts. The chain is built from TRBV7-9 and TRBJ2-5; the D gene is possibly TRBD1 (5 bases). The CDR3 runs 16 residues. Per germline, CDR1 SEHNR and CDR2 FQNEAQ (reference sequence). Deletions cut 4 bases from V and 5 bases from J, with 20 bases between. CDR3 in amino acids: CASSSTARREEETQYF. The CDR3 nucleotides are TGTGCCAGCAGCTCCACCGCCCGCAGGGAAGAGGAGACCCAGTACTTC. The whole variable domain, filled in from reference TRBV7-9 and TRBJ2-5, reads DTGVSQNPRHKITKRGQNVTFRCDPISEHNRLYWYRQTLGQGPEFLTYFQNEAQLEKSRLLSDRFSAERPKGSFSTLEIQRTEQGDSAMYLCASSSTARREEETQYFGPGTRLLVL.

Concerning this clonotype itself: This may be a read error, as it is one base from a much larger clone. The DNA of the CDR3 is TGCAGTGCCCCGGACGGCGATGGTCGCCATGAGCAGTTCTTC. This gives the protein CSAPDGDGRHEQFF. This sequence joins TRBV20-1 and TRBJ2-1, with unresolved D. V was cut by 6 bases and J by 8 bases, with 20 bases left in between. The CDR3 is 14 residues long. The germline V gene has CDR1 DFQATT and CDR2 SNEGSKA (reference sequence).

At least ten counts were recorded for this clonotype. The V gene is TRBV6-1, the J gene TRBJ1-6, with TRBD1 as a possible D gene (5 bases). Trimming cost V 2 bases and J 8 bases, with 13 bases left between them. This CDR3 has 15 residues. CDR1 is MNHNS and CDR2 is SASEGT in the germline V gene. The CDR3 coding sequence is TGTGCCAGCAGTGAATGGGGGGTTTACGATTCACCCCTCCACTTT. Its protein is CASSEWGVYDSPLHF.

A remark on this clonotype: With a much larger clone just one base away, this may be a read error. This chain uses TRBV20-1 with TRBJ2-5; D uncertain. This CDR3 has 14 amino acids. The germline CDR1 and CDR2 sequences are DFQATT and SNEGSKA (reference sequence). This chain's CDR3 is CGARDRRNWETQYF. The CDR3 DNA reads TGCGGTGCTAGAGATCGGAGAAATTGGGAGACCCAGTACTTC.

The table lists this clonotype with many counts. The chain carries TRBV7-8 and TRBJ2-7; D may correspond to TRBD1 or TRBD2 (5 bases each). The CDR3 spans 13 residues. With 5 bases removed from V and 8 bases from J, the gap between germline ends came to 16 bases. Per the germline V gene, CDR1 is SGHVS and CDR2 is FQNEAQ. The CDR3, as DNA: TGTGCCAGCAGCCCCGGGACGGACGGGAAGCAGTACTTC. Its protein is CASSPGTDGKQYF.

This clonotype was counted at least ten times. The rearrangement joins TRBV20-1 to TRBJ2-3, with a weak D call TRBD2 (5 bases). Germline values: CDR1 DFQATT, CDR2 SNEGSKA (reference sequence). The CDR3 is made up of 12 amino acids. Between the trimmed V and J ends, which lost 5 bases and 1 base, there was a span of 7 bases. Here the CDR3 reads CSAYSGTDTQYF. CDR3 nucleotides: TGCAGTGCTTATAGCGGCACAGATACGCAGTATTTT.

This clonotype is medium-sized by share. V and J are TRBV18 and TRBJ2-1; 14 bases are a match to TRBD2. Germline V CDR1 and CDR2: KGHSH, LQKENI. The J segment lost 7 bases and the V segment lost 6 bases, leaving 5 bases of the junction unmatched. This CDR3 is 15 amino acids long. CDR3 in amino acids: CASSGLAGGWNEQFF. Here the CDR3 DNA reads TGTGCCAGCTCCGGACTAGCGGGAGGTTGGAATGAGCAGTTCTTC.

This clonotype was counted at least ten times. This chain joins TRBV5-1 and TRBJ2-2; no reliable D call. The V end lost 7 bases, the J end lost 0 bases, and 19 bases lay between the germline ends. This CDR3 contains 17 residues. Germline CDR1 and CDR2: SGHRS and YFSETQ. The CDR3 DNA sequence: TGCGCCAGCCAGAAGGGAATCTTCAAAACGAACACCGGGGAGCTGTTTTTT. Amino acid sequence: CASQKGIFKTNTGELFF.

A word on this clonotype: This is likely a read error, given that the CDR3 carries no conserved phenylalanine or tryptophan at its end. This chain joins TRBV4-2 and TRBJ2-1; D gene ambiguous. Germline-derived CDR1 and CDR2 are LGHNA and YNFKEQ. The CDR3 sequence is 15 residues long. The CDR3 sequence: CASSQGQETYNEQFS. In DNA form, the CDR3 reads TGTGCCAGCAGCCAAGGCCAGGAGACCTACAACGAGCAGTTCTCC.

This clonotype has at least ten counts. The V call is TRBV29-1, the J call TRBJ1-1; D gene uncertain. The CDR3 contains 10 residues. V was pared by 4 bases and J by 8 bases, with 8 bases between. The V gene's germline CDR1 is SQVTM and CDR2 ANQGSEA. As DNA, the CDR3 is TGCAGCGTTGGTTCCTCCGAAGCTTTCTTT. As protein: CSVGSSEAFF.

This clonotype came up many times. The rearrangement joins TRBV29-1 to TRBJ2-1; weak D call: TRBD2 (5 bases). Deletions cut 7 bases from V and 6 bases from J, with 16 bases between. The CDR3 totals 13 residues. Germline V gene lookup returns CDR1 SQVTM and CDR2 ANQGSEA. The CDR3 spells CSASRDKGNEQFF. The CDR3, as DNA: TGCAGCGCATCCCGGGATAAGGGCAATGAGCAGTTCTTC.

This clonotype was counted many times. The V gene is TRBV7-9, the J gene TRBJ2-2; unclear D gene. V dropped 5 bases and J dropped 13 bases, with 17 bases sitting between them. This CDR3 region has 13 residues. The germline CDR1 and CDR2 sequences are SEHNR and FQNEAQ (reference sequence). In nucleotides, the CDR3 is TGTGCCAGCAGCCCGTCTTCCACCGGGTTGCTGTTTTTT. Its protein is CASSPSSTGLLFF.